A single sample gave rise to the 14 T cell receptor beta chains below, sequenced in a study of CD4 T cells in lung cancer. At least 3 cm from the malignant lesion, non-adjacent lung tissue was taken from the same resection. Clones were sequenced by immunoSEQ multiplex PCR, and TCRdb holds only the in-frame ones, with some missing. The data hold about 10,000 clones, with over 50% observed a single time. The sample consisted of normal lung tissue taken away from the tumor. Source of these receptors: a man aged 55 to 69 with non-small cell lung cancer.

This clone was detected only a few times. The CDR3 DNA reads TGTGCCAGCAGCTTAGATATGACAGTTAGAGAGCAGTACTTC. Residues: CASSLDMTVREQYF. The chain recombines TRBV11-2 with TRBJ2-7, with D possibly matching TRBD1 (5 bases). The CDR3 extends over 14 amino acids. Trimming cost V 0 bases and J 7 bases, with 13 bases left between them. Germline values: CDR1 SGHAT, CDR2 FQNNGV.

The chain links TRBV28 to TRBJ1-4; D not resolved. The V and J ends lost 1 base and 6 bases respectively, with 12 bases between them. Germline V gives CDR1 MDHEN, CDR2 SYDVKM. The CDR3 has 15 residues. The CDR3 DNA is TGTGCCAGCAGTTTATCCGGGGTCGTCGATGAAAAACTGTTTTTT. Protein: CASSLSGVVDEKLFF.

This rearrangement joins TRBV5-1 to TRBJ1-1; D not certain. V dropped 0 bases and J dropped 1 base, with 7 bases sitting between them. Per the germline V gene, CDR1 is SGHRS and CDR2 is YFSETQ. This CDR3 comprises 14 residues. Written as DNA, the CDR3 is TGCGCCAGCAGCTTGGCAGAACGGAACACTGAAGCTTTCTTT. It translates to CASSLAERNTEAFF.

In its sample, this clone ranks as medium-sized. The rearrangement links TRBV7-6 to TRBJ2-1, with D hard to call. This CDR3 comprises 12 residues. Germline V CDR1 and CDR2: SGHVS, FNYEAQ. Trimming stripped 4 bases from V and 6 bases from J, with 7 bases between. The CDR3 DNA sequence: TGTGCCAGCAGCTCGAGCTTCAATGAGCAGTTCTTC. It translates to CASSSSFNEQFF.

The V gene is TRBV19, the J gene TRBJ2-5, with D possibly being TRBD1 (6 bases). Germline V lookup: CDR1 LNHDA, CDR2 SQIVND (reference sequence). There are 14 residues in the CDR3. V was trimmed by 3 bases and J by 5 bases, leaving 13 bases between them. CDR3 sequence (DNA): TGTGCCAGTAGTATTTCAGGGGTCGGGGAGACCCAGTACTTC. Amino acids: CASSISGVGETQYF.

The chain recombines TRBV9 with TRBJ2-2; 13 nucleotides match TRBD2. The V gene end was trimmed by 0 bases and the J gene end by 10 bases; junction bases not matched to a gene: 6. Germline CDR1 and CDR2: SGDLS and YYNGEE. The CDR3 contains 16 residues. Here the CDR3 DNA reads TGTGCCAGCAGCGTAGTAGCCGGACTAGCGGGAGAGGAGCTGTTTTTT. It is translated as CASSVVAGLAGEELFF.

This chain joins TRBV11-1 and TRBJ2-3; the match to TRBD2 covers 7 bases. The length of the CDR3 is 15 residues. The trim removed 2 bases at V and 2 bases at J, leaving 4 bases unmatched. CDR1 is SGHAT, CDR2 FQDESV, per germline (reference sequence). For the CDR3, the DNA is TGTGCCAGCAGCTTAACGGGAGGCTCCACAGATACGCAGTATTTT. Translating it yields CASSLTGGSTDTQYF.

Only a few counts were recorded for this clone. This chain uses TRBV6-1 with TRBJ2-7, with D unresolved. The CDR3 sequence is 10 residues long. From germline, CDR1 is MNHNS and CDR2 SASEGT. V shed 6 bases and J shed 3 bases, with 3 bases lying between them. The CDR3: CASSNYEQYV. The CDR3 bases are TGTGCCAGCAGCAACTACGAGCAGTACGTC.

The CDR3 region is CASSREPETRDEQYF. CDR3 in DNA: TGTGCCAGCAGTCGGGAACCGGAGACGCGCGATGAGCAGTACTTC. The chain links TRBV6-5 to TRBJ2-7; D is perhaps TRBD2 (5 bases). Trimming cost V 5 bases and J 7 bases, with 21 bases left between them. Germline V gene lookup returns CDR1 MNHEY and CDR2 SVGAGI. CDR3 length: 15 amino acids.

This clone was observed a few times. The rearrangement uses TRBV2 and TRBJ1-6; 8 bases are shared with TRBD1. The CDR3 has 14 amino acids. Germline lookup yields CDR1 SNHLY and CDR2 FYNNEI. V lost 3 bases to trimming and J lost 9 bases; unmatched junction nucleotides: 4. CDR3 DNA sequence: TGTGCCAGCAGTGACGGCAGGGGGCCTTCACCCCTCCACTTT. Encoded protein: CASSDGRGPSPLHF.

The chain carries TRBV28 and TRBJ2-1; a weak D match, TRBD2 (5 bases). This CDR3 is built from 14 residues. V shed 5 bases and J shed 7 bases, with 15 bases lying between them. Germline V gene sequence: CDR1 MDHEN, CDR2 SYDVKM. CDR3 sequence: CASSPRGARNEQFF. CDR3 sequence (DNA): TGTGCCAGCAGTCCCCGGGGAGCGAGGAATGAGCAGTTCTTC.

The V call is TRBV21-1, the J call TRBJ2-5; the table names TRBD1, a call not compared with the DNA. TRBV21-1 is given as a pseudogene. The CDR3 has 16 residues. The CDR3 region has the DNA TGTGCCAGCAGCAAAGAGGACAGACTGTACCAAGAGACCCAGTACTTC. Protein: CASSKEDRLYQETQYF.

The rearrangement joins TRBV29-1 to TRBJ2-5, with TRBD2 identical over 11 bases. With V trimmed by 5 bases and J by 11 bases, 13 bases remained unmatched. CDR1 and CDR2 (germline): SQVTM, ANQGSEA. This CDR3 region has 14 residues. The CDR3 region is CSVSGLAGSGEQYF. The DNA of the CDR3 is TGCAGCGTTTCCGGACTAGCGGGTTCCGGAGAGCAGTACTTC.

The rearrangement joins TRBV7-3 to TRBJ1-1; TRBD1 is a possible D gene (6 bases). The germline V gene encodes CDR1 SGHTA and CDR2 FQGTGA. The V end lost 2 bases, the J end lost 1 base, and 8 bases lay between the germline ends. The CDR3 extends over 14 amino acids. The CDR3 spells CASSLLGQNTEAFF. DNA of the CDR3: TGTGCCAGCAGCTTATTGGGACAGAACACTGAAGCTTTCTTT. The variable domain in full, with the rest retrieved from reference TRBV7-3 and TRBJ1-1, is GAGVSQTPSNKVTEKGKYVELRCDPISGHTALYWYRQSLGQGPEFLIYFQGTGAADDSGLPNDRFFAVRPEGSVSTLKIQRTERGDSAVYLCASSLLGQNTEAFFGQGTRLTVV.